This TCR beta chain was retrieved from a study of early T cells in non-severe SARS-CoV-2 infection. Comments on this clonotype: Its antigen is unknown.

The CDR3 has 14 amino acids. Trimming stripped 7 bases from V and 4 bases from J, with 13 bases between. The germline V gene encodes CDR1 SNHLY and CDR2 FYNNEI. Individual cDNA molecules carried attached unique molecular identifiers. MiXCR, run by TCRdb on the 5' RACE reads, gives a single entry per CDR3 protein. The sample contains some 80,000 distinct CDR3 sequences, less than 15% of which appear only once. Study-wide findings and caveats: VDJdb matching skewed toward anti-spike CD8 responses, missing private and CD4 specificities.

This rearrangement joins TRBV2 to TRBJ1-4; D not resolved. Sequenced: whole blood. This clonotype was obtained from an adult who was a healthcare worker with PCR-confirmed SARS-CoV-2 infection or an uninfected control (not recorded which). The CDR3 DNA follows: TGTGCCAGCACCTACCTCCAGATTAATGAAAAACTGTTTTTT. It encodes CASTYLQINEKLFF.